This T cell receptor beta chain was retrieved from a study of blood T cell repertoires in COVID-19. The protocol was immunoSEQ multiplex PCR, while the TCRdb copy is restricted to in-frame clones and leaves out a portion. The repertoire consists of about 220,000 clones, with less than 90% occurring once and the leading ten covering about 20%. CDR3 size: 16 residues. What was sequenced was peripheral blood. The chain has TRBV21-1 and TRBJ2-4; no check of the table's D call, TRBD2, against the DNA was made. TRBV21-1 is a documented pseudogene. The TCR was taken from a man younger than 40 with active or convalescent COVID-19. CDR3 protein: CASSKPQLAGRDIQYF. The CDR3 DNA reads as TGTGCCAGCAGCAAACCCCAACTAGCGGGGAGGGACATTCAGTACTTC.